Each of the 13 T cell receptor beta chains below was sequenced from the same sample in a study of cytomegalovirus exposure and HLA in healthy donors. PCR was performed using 60 Vbeta and 13 Jbeta primers. The protocol was immunoSEQ multiplex PCR, while the TCRdb copy is restricted to in-frame clones and leaves out a portion. The data show over 100,000 clones, with 70% to 85% seen just once and under 1.5% held by the top ten. The sample taken for sequencing was PBMCs. The receptors come from a female donor in good health and CMV-seronegative.

The chain carries TRBV29-1 and TRBJ2-2; perhaps TRBD1 as D (7 bases). V was shortened by 0 bases and J by 3 bases, with 20 bases between the two germline ends. Germline CDR1 is SQVTM and CDR2 is ANQGSEA. The CDR3 is 18 residues long. In DNA form, the CDR3 reads TGCAGCGTTGAAGATTTGGGAGTTACAGGGGAGGACACCGGGGAGCTGTTTTTT. Protein sequence: CSVEDLGVTGEDTGELFF.

For this clone: A junction end diverges from the germline sequence, so it may reflect a read error. This rearrangement joins TRBV7-9 to TRBJ2-7; 8 nucleotides match TRBD2. The length of the CDR3 is 13 residues. Germline assignment: CDR1 SEHNR and CDR2 FQNEAQ (reference sequence). CDR3 amino acids: CSSSLAGGDEQYF. The CDR3 DNA reads TGTTCCAGCAGCTTAGCCGGGGGGGACGAGCAGTACTTC.

V usage is TRBV19 and J usage is TRBJ1-1, with D tentatively TRBD1 (5 bases). V lost 5 bases, J lost 8 bases, and 12 bases lay in between. Per germline, CDR1 LNHDA and CDR2 SQIVND (reference sequence). CDR3 size: 12 residues. The CDR3 is CASSWGRAEAFF. The CDR3 nucleotides read TGTGCCAGTAGTTGGGGCCGGGCCGAAGCTTTCTTT.

This clone was detected only a few times. The V gene is TRBV10-1, the J gene TRBJ2-5; no clear D. The V end lost 0 bases, the J end lost 1 base, and 6 bases lay between the germline ends. CDR3 length: 14 residues. CDR1 is WNHNN and CDR2 is SYGVQD in the germline V gene (reference sequence). This CDR3 is CASSESSSQETQYF. The DNA of the CDR3 is TGCGCCAGCAGTGAGTCTTCCAGCCAAGAGACCCAGTACTTC.

The V gene is TRBV28, the J gene TRBJ2-1, with D possibly TRBD2 on 6 matching bases. The germline V gene has CDR1 MDHEN and CDR2 SYDVKM. The CDR3 spans 15 residues. The V and J ends lost 5 bases and 10 bases respectively, with 21 bases between them. CDR3 region: CASSPYTSPQGEQFF. The CDR3 coding sequence is TGTGCCAGCAGTCCCTACACTAGCCCACAAGGCGAGCAGTTCTTC.

The chain is built from TRBV28 and TRBJ2-7, with a possible D match to TRBD1 (7 bases). Deletions cut 5 bases from V and 3 bases from J, with 17 bases between. Germline V lookup: CDR1 MDHEN, CDR2 SYDVKM. The CDR3 covers 15 residues. The CDR3 spells CASSQGDQGGYEQYF. CDR3 bases: TGTGCCAGCAGTCAGGGGGACCAGGGGGGCTACGAGCAGTACTTC.

The rearrangement uses TRBV11-2 and TRBJ2-5; weak D call: TRBD1 (5 bases). Judging by the DNA end, TRBJ2-7 fits better; the J call may be wrong. In germline, CDR1 is SGHAT, CDR2 FQNNGV. This CDR3 has 15 amino acids. The CDR3 bases are TGTGCCAGCAGCTTAATAAGGGGCAGCCGCTACGAGCAGTACTTC. Translating gives CASSLIRGSRYEQYF.

The V gene is TRBV5-1, the J gene TRBJ2-1, with 12 nucleotides matching TRBD1. The V gene end was trimmed by 3 bases and the J gene end by 5 bases; junction bases not matched to a gene: 3. Germline-derived CDR1 and CDR2 are SGHRS and YFSETQ. This CDR3 contains 15 residues. The CDR3 protein is CASSWGQGADNEQFF. CDR3 DNA sequence: TGCGCCAGCAGCTGGGGACAGGGGGCGGACAATGAGCAGTTCTTC.

On this clone itself: An end of the junction differs from the germline gene, which may be a read error. The V and J genes are TRBV7-3 and TRBJ2-6; weak D call: TRBD1 (5 bases). The CDR3 extends over 15 amino acids. The germline gives CDR1 SGHTA, CDR2 FQGTGA. The DNA of the CDR3 is TGTGCCAGCAGCTTAAACTTAGCTGGGGCCAACGTCCCGACTTTC. As protein: CASSLNLAGANVPTF.

The V and J genes are TRBV11-2 and TRBJ2-1, with D possibly matching TRBD1 (5 bases). Deletions cut 4 bases from V and 3 bases from J, with 13 bases between. CDR1 is SGHAT and CDR2 is FQNNGV in the germline V gene. This CDR3 has 15 residues. CDR3 loop: CASSSYSGNYNEQFF. DNA for the CDR3: TGTGCCAGCAGCTCCTACTCAGGGAACTACAATGAGCAGTTCTTC. The full variable domain, with the rest looked up from reference TRBV11-2 and TRBJ2-1, is EAGVAQSPRYKIIEKRQSVAFWCNPISGHATLYWYQQILGQGPKLLIQFQNNGVVDDSQLPKDRFSAERLKGVDSTLKIQPAKLEDSAVYLCASSSYSGNYNEQFFGPGTRLTVL.

J is TRBJ1-1 and V is TRBV19; TRBD1 aligns across 7 bases. From germline, CDR1 is LNHDA and CDR2 SQIVND (reference sequence). The V and J ends lost 5 bases and 8 bases, in that order; junction bases with no gene match: 5. This CDR3 spans 12 amino acids. CDR3: CASSRQGLEAFF. Here the CDR3 DNA reads TGTGCCAGTAGTCGACAGGGACTGGAAGCTTTCTTT.

The CDR3 reads CASSEGQGDVYGYTF. In nucleotides, the CDR3 is TGCGCCAGCAGTGAGGGACAGGGTGACGTCTATGGCTACACCTTC. The rearrangement links TRBV10-2 to TRBJ1-2; 8 bases map to TRBD1. Trimming at V came to 2 bases and at J to 4 bases, leaving 6 bases not matched to a gene. CDR3 length: 15 residues. Germline CDR1 and CDR2: WSHSY and SAAADI.

The rearrangement joins TRBV30 to TRBJ2-5; TRBD2 agrees at 7 bases. The V gene's germline CDR1 is GTSNPN and CDR2 SVGIG (reference sequence). The CDR3 is made up of 13 amino acids. As DNA, the CDR3 is TGTGTGGGGGAGGGCAGGGACCTAAAGACCCAGTACTTC. It encodes CVGEGRDLKTQYF.